A selection of T cell receptor beta chains follows, all from one sample in a study of naive and memory T cell subsets. MiXCR was run by TCRdb on the UMI-ligation and nested PCR reads, yielding one entry per CDR3 protein. In the table there are 98,000 or so distinct CDR3 sequences, roughly 12% of which are singletons. Sample: naive CD4+ T cells from blood. All receptors come from a human donor in good health. The CDR3 runs from the conserved cysteine through the conserved F or W. Each record gives: J gene, V gene, D gene, clone size, CDR3 DNA, CDR3 protein. D genes are given only for firm matches. Clone size is stated in some rows and not others, as once, few, many or a class when expanded.

J gene: TRBJ2-1; V gene: TRBV6-2/TRBV6-3; D gene: -; clone size: few; CDR3 DNA: TGTGCCAGCAGACTCGGGACCCTCTACTACAATGAGCAGTTCTTC; CDR3 protein: CASRLGTLYYNEQFF
J gene: TRBJ2-4; V gene: TRBV7-8; D gene: -; clone size: -; CDR3 DNA: TGTGCCAGCAGCTTAGCGGGAGAAGGATACATTCAGTACTTC; CDR3 protein: CASSLAGEGYIQYF
J gene: TRBJ2-3; V gene: TRBV20-1; D gene: TRBD2; clone size: many; CDR3 DNA: TGCAGTGCTTGGGAACGAGCGGGGGGCACAGATACGCAGTATTTT; CDR3 protein: CSAWERAGGTDTQYF
J gene: TRBJ2-3; V gene: TRBV20-1; D gene: TRBD2; clone size: -; CDR3 DNA: TGCAGTGCTAGCGCTAGCGGCAACACAGATACGCAGTATTTT; CDR3 protein: CSASASGNTDTQYF
J gene: TRBJ2-1; V gene: TRBV2; D gene: TRBD2; clone size: many; CDR3 DNA: TGTGCCAGCAGTTATAGACTAGCGGGAGACAATGAGCAGTTCTTC; CDR3 protein: CASSYRLAGDNEQFF
J gene: TRBJ2-3; V gene: TRBV20-1; D gene: -; clone size: -; CDR3 DNA: TGCAGTGCTAACCAGCGGTTCGATACGCAGTATTTT; CDR3 protein: CSANQRFDTQYF
J gene: TRBJ1-2; V gene: TRBV19; D gene: -; clone size: -; CDR3 DNA: TGTGCCAGTAAATACAGGGATCCCGATGGCTACACCTTC; CDR3 protein: CASKYRDPDGYTF
J gene: TRBJ2-2; V gene: TRBV29-1; D gene: TRBD2; clone size: many; CDR3 DNA: TGCAGCGGACGGACTAGCGGGCGCACCGGGGAGCTGTTTTTT; CDR3 protein: CSGRTSGRTGELFF
J gene: TRBJ1-2; V gene: TRBV29-1; D gene: -; clone size: -; CDR3 DNA: TGCAGCGTTCAACGAAGGACGGGATCTAACTATGGCTACACCTTC; CDR3 protein: CSVQRRTGSNYGYTF
J gene: TRBJ2-5; V gene: TRBV4-3; D gene: -; clone size: few; CDR3 DNA: TGCGCCAGCAGCCAAGACGCTCGTGCGGGGCAAGAGACCCAGTACTTC; CDR3 protein: CASSQDARAGQETQYF
J gene: TRBJ2-2; V gene: TRBV20-1; D gene: -; clone size: many; CDR3 DNA: TGCAGTGCTCCCCGGGACGGACACACCGGGGAGCTGTTTTTT; CDR3 protein: CSAPRDGHTGELFF
J gene: TRBJ1-6; V gene: TRBV12-3/TRBV12-4; D gene: -; clone size: -; CDR3 DNA: TGTGCCAGCAGGTTACAGGGTAATTCACCCCTCCACTTT; CDR3 protein: CASRLQGNSPLHF
J gene: TRBJ1-6; V gene: TRBV12-3/TRBV12-4; D gene: TRBD1; clone size: -; CDR3 DNA: TGTGCCAGCGGATCCCAAGCAGGGGGTCTTAATTCACCCCTCCACTTT; CDR3 protein: CASGSQAGGLNSPLHF
J gene: TRBJ2-1; V gene: TRBV7-9; D gene: -; clone size: many; CDR3 DNA: TGTGCCAGCAGCTTAGCGAGTGGGAACTACAATGAGCAGTTCTTC; CDR3 protein: CASSLASGNYNEQFF
J gene: TRBJ2-7; V gene: TRBV2; D gene: -; clone size: few; CDR3 DNA: TGTGCCAGCAGTGTCGCGGGGGAGCAGTACTTC; CDR3 protein: CASSVAGEQYF
J gene: TRBJ2-5; V gene: TRBV19; D gene: -; clone size: -; CDR3 DNA: TGTGCCAGTAGTGGATTATTCGAGACCCAGTACTTC; CDR3 protein: CASSGLFETQYF
J gene: TRBJ2-1; V gene: TRBV20-1; D gene: TRBD2; clone size: -; CDR3 DNA: TGCAGTGCTCTGACTAGCGGGGGGGGGGTTGAGCAGTTCTTC; CDR3 protein: CSALTSGGGVEQFF
J gene: TRBJ1-5; V gene: TRBV2; D gene: TRBD1; clone size: many; CDR3 DNA: TGTGCCAGTGCCCAGACAGGGAACAATCAGCCCCAGCATTTT; CDR3 protein: CASAQTGNNQPQHF
J gene: TRBJ2-7; V gene: TRBV7-6; D gene: -; clone size: many; CDR3 DNA: TGTGCCAGCAGCCCTACAGGGTCGGTGTTGGGGGAGCAGTACTTC; CDR3 protein: CASSPTGSVLGEQYF
J gene: TRBJ2-3; V gene: TRBV20-1; D gene: TRBD2; clone size: many; CDR3 DNA: TGCAGTGCTTTCCACTCTAGCGGGGGAGGGGATACGCAGTATTTT; CDR3 protein: CSAFHSSGGGDTQYF
J gene: TRBJ2-1; V gene: TRBV10-3; D gene: TRBD2; clone size: -; CDR3 DNA: TGTGCCACCCGCCCGGGACTAGCGGGAGACGGTGAGCAGTTCTTC; CDR3 protein: CATRPGLAGDGEQFF
J gene: TRBJ2-7; V gene: TRBV10-3; D gene: TRBD1; clone size: few; CDR3 DNA: TGTGCCATCAGTGGGGACAGCCATCATCGAGGGAGGCAGTACTTC; CDR3 protein: CAISGDSHHRGRQYF
J gene: TRBJ1-5; V gene: TRBV6-6; D gene: -; clone size: few; CDR3 DNA: TGTGCCAGCAGTTACTATGGGGGAAATCAGCCCCAGCATTTT; CDR3 protein: CASSYYGGNQPQHF
J gene: TRBJ2-2; V gene: TRBV7-9; D gene: -; clone size: few; CDR3 DNA: TGTGCCAGCAGTGAGAGTTCGAACACCGGGGAGCTGTTTTTT; CDR3 protein: CASSESSNTGELFF
J gene: TRBJ1-5; V gene: TRBV18; D gene: -; clone size: -; CDR3 DNA: TGTGCCAGCTCACTCGTCGTCGAACAGCCCCAGCATTTT; CDR3 protein: CASSLVVEQPQHF
J gene: TRBJ2-7; V gene: TRBV28; D gene: -; clone size: many; CDR3 DNA: TGTGCCAGCAGTTCGGCTAGTACCTACTCCGAGCAGTACTTC; CDR3 protein: CASSSASTYSEQYF
J gene: TRBJ2-2; V gene: TRBV12-3/TRBV12-4; D gene: -; clone size: -; CDR3 DNA: TGTGCCAGCAGGGGCGGGCGGAACACCGGGGAGCTGTTTTTT; CDR3 protein: CASRGGRNTGELFF
J gene: TRBJ2-7; V gene: TRBV4-2; D gene: -; clone size: few; CDR3 DNA: TGTGCCAGCAGCCAAGATTTGGTCACCCCGAGCTCCTACGAGCAGTACTTC; CDR3 protein: CASSQDLVTPSSYEQYF
J gene: TRBJ2-1; V gene: TRBV10-3; D gene: -; clone size: -; CDR3 DNA: TGTGCCATCAGAGGGGGGGGGGGCCCTCACAATGAGCAGTTCTTC; CDR3 protein: CAIRGGGGPHNEQFF
J gene: TRBJ2-3; V gene: TRBV7-6; D gene: -; clone size: few; CDR3 DNA: TGTGCCAGCAGCTTAGCGGGGACAATAGATACGCAGTATTTT; CDR3 protein: CASSLAGTIDTQYF
J gene: TRBJ2-1; V gene: TRBV7-2; D gene: -; clone size: few; CDR3 DNA: TGTGCCAGCAGCTTAGTGACCAATGAGCAGTTCTTC; CDR3 protein: CASSLVTNEQFF
J gene: TRBJ2-1; V gene: TRBV12-3/TRBV12-4; D gene: TRBD2; clone size: -; CDR3 DNA: TGTGCCAGCAGTTTCTCCGGACTAGCGGAAAACAATGAGCAGTTCTTC; CDR3 protein: CASSFSGLAENNEQFF
J gene: TRBJ1-5; V gene: TRBV20-1; D gene: -; clone size: -; CDR3 DNA: TGCAGTGCTAGAGACCAGGGTTACCAGCCCCAGCATTTT; CDR3 protein: CSARDQGYQPQHF
J gene: TRBJ2-2; V gene: TRBV7-2; D gene: -; clone size: many; CDR3 DNA: TGTGCCAGCAGCTTAACGCAGGGAGTCGGGGACACCGGGGAGCTGTTTTTT; CDR3 protein: CASSLTQGVGDTGELFF
J gene: TRBJ2-1; V gene: TRBV4-2; D gene: TRBD2; clone size: many; CDR3 DNA: TGTGCCAGCAGCCATTCCGGGACTAGCTTCAATGAGCAGTTCTTC; CDR3 protein: CASSHSGTSFNEQFF
J gene: TRBJ2-3; V gene: TRBV7-1; D gene: TRBD2; clone size: many; CDR3 DNA: TGTGCCAGCAGCTCGGCTAGCGGGAGTCTCACAGATACGCAGTATTTT; CDR3 protein: CASSSASGSLTDTQYF
J gene: TRBJ2-3; V gene: TRBV19; D gene: TRBD1; clone size: -; CDR3 DNA: TGTGCCAGTAGTATAGCCGGACAGGGTAGACATACGCAGTATTTT; CDR3 protein: CASSIAGQGRHTQYF
J gene: TRBJ1-6; V gene: TRBV12-3/TRBV12-4; D gene: -; clone size: once; CDR3 DNA: TGTGCCAGCAGTAGGCGACCGGAGATAAATTCACCCCTCCACTTT; CDR3 protein: CASSRRPEINSPLHF
J gene: TRBJ2-7; V gene: TRBV6-5; D gene: TRBD1; clone size: few; CDR3 DNA: TGTGCCAGCAGTCCGGACAGGGGATACGAGCAGTACTTC; CDR3 protein: CASSPDRGYEQYF
J gene: TRBJ2-1; V gene: TRBV27; D gene: -; clone size: -; CDR3 DNA: TGTGCCAGCAGTCCCACCCGAATTTATACCGATGAGCAGTTCTTC; CDR3 protein: CASSPTRIYTDEQFF
J gene: TRBJ1-1; V gene: TRBV11-2; D gene: -; clone size: many; CDR3 DNA: TGTGCCAGCAGCCCCCGACAGTACACTGAAGCTTTCTTT; CDR3 protein: CASSPRQYTEAFF
J gene: TRBJ2-3; V gene: TRBV11-3; D gene: -; clone size: few; CDR3 DNA: TGTGCCAGCAGCCACGAAGGATGGGGCGAACCCACAGATACGCAGTATTTT; CDR3 protein: CASSHEGWGEPTDTQYF